The sequence of this T cell receptor (beta chain) was determined in a study of T cell responses to AZD1222 COVID-19 vaccine. General study points: Sampling captured repertoires only after the peak T cell response. Nearly half of the spike-specific TCRs reportedly recognize variant regions that carry no mutations. An increase in Spike-specific TCR breadth and depth was observed after two AZD1222 doses.

The ends were cut back, 8 bases at V and 2 bases at J, with 13 bases in the middle. The CDR3 is 14 amino acids. In germline, CDR1 is MNHEY, CDR2 SMNVEV (reference sequence). Notes on this clone: Its antigen is not known.

Assay: immunoSEQ multiplex PCR; the TCRdb copy retains only in-frame clones and omits some. This sample carries tens of thousands of clones, around 90% of them seen once, and the ten largest clones take 3.1%. Analyses pooled second doses at about 4 or about 12 weeks. The sequence came from an adult who received the AZD1222 COVID-19 vaccine. Specimen: peripheral blood, collected 28 days after the second AZD1222 dose. The V and J genes are TRBV27 and TRBJ1-5; D is uncertain. CDR3 amino acids: CASGTRRGNQPQHF. The CDR3 DNA reads TGTGCCAGCGGCACCAGGAGGGGCAATCAGCCCCAGCATTTT.